Here is one T cell receptor (beta chain) with its context. Its matching antigen is unknown. The V end was cut by 5 bases, the J end by 2 bases, with 13 bases between. Germline-derived CDR1 and CDR2 are SGHTA and FQGTGA. The length of the CDR3 is 15 residues. Unique-molecular-identifier-tagged TCR beta cDNA libraries were used. T cells numbering about 0.95 to 10 million gave rise to 400,000 to 550,000 cDNA molecules. TCRdb used MiXCR to reprocess the PCR reads, holding one entry per CDR3 protein. The sample records 750,000 to 950,000 distinct CDR3 sequences, 40% to 55% being singletons. This entry comes from a study of post-analysis software for immune sequencing data. Turning to the study itself: The courses of disease that were included comprised relapsing-remitting, secondary progressive and progressive-relapsing multiple sclerosis.

General study points: Strong co-clustering by F measure was evident for samples that had been prepared in the same batch. Patients carried roughly 5 TRBV segments more frequently than controls did, and TRBV5-6, TRBV5-1 and TRBV20-1 were among them. Versus controls, multiple sclerosis patients showed significantly lower diversity (normalized Chao1).

The sequencing input was blood. The receptor was derived from a girl aged 5-17 years with multiple sclerosis. J is TRBJ2-1 and V is TRBV7-3; a possible D gene is TRBD1 (6 bases). The CDR3 DNA follows: TGTGCCAGCAGCGTGGGGGCGGTCCCCTACAATGAGCAGTTCTTC. It codes for CASSVGAVPYNEQFF.